This TCR beta chain is drawn from a study of T cells in Graves' hyperthyroidism and ophthalmopathy. Background on the study: The authors collected peripheral blood at initial diagnosis, before any treatment. Regarding the study as a whole: Ophthalmopathy and stable hyperthyroidism were separated by a 13 V-J model.

Germline CDR1 is SGHDN and CDR2 is FVKESK. The CDR3 has 13 residues. The V end lost 6 bases, the J end lost 7 bases, and 15 bases lay between the germline ends. With respect to this clonotype: The antigen is undetermined.

Patients with ophthalmopathy all had a Clinical Activity Score of at least 3, a NOSPECS grade of at least 4 and duration under 3 months. 9 to 10 ml fresh peripheral blood yielded the PBMCs. The CDR3 regions of TCR beta were amplified from RNA transcripts. With the HTBI primer set, the TCR CDR3 went through a first round of RT-PCR. One entry per CDR3 protein results from TCRdb running MiXCR on the multiplex PCR reads. In the table there are 350,000 or so distinct CDR3 sequences, less than 20% of which are singletons. This TCR was sampled from a middle-aged woman with Graves' ophthalmopathy. This chain connects TRBV14 to TRBJ1-2; D ambiguous. Sequencing input: blood. The CDR3 loop is CASSFFGRAGYTF. DNA of the CDR3: TGTGCCAGCAGTTTTTTCGGACGTGCTGGCTACACCTTC. The variable domain in full, completed from reference TRBV14 and TRBJ1-2, reads EAGVTQFPSHSVIEKGQTVTLRCDPISGHDNLYWYRRVMGKEIKFLLHFVKESKQDESGMPNNRFLAERTGGTYSTLKVQPAELEDSGVYFCASSFFGRAGYTFGSGTRLTVV.